The sequence of this T cell receptor beta chain was determined in a study of shared clonotypes between healthy human individuals. For the study at large: Two female and a few male donors aged 18 to 49 were enrolled.

The CDR3 has 14 amino acids. The V end lost 2 bases, the J end lost 3 bases, and 11 bases lay between the germline ends. The germline V gene has CDR1 SGHRS and CDR2 YFSETQ. The authors' processing: Sequence data from immunoSEQ were junction-only and lacked quality scores; consequently, filtering differed. Only in-frame clones appear in the TCRdb table, and some are missing; sequencing was by immunoSEQ multiplex PCR. That table gives V, J and clone size, and the DNA gave D and trimming. This sample has under 600,000 clones, with around 81% found just once. The genes are TRBV5-1 and TRBJ1-2, with D possibly TRBD1 on 6 matching bases. What was sequenced was PBMCs. The clonotype comes from a woman aged 40 to 50 in good health. Some clones in this sample may be carry-over from other donors' samples. The CDR3 coding sequence is TGCGCCAGCAGCTTACAGGGAGGGGACTATGGCTACACCTTC. It codes for CASSLQGGDYGYTF.